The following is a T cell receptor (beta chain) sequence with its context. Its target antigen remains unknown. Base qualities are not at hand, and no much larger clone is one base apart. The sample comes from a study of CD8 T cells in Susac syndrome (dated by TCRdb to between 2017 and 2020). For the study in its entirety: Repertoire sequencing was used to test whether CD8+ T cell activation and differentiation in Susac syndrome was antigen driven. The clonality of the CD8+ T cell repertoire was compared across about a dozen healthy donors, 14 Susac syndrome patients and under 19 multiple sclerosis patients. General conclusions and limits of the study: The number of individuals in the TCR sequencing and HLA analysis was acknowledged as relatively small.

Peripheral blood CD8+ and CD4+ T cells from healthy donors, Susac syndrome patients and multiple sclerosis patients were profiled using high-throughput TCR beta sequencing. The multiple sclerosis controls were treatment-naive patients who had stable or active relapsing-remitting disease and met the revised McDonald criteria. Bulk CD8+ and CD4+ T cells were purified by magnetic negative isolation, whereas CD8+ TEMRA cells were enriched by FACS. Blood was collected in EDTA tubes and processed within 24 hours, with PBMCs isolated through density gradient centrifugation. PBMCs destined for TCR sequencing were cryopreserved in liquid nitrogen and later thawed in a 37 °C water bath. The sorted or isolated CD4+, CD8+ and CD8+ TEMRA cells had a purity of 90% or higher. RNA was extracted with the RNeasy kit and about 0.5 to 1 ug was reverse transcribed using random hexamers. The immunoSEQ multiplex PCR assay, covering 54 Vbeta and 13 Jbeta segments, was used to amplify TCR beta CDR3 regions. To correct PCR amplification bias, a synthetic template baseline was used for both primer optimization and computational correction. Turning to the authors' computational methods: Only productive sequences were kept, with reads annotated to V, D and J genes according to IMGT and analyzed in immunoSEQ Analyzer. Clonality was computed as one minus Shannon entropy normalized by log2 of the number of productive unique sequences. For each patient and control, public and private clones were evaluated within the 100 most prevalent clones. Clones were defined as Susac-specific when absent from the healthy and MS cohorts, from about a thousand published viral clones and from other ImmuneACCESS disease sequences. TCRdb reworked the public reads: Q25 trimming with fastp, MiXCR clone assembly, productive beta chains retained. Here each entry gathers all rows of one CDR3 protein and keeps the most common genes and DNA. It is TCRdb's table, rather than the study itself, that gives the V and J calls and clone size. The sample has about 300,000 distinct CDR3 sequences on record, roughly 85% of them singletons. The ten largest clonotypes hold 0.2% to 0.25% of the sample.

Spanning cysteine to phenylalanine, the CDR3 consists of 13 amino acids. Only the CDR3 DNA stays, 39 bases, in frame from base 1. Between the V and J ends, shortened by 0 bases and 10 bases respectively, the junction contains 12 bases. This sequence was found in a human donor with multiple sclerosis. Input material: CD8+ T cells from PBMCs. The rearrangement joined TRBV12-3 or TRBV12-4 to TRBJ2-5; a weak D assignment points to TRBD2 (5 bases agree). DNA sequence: TGTGCCAGCAGTTTAGCGACCCTACGGGACCAGTACTTC. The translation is CASSLATLRDQYF.